Shown below are 5 T cell receptor beta chains from a single sample sequenced in a study of shared clonotypes between healthy human individuals. The assay was immunoSEQ multiplex PCR, and TCRdb's table has in-frame clones only and misses some. Of some 2,500,000 clones listed, approximately 93% are singletons. Specimen: naive CD4+ T cells from PBMCs. Subset: CD45RA+ positively selected. The receptor set was obtained from a man younger than 35 in good health. Some clones in this sample may be carry-over from other donors' samples.

This clone has only a few counts. The sample contains more than one DNA sequence encoding this CDR3. V usage is TRBV28 and J usage is TRBJ1-5; D possibly corresponds to TRBD1 (5 bases). Trimming pared 6 bases from V and 1 base from J, leaving 7 bases between. The CDR3 has 13 residues. Looked up from germline, CDR1 is MDHEN and CDR2 is SYDVKM. CDR3 residues: CASSRDSNQPQHF. As DNA, the CDR3 is TGTGCCAGCAGCAGGGACAGCAATCAGCCCCAGCATTTT.

The chain is built from TRBV4-1 and TRBJ2-5; maybe TRBD2 (6 bases). The germline V gene encodes CDR1 MGHRA and CDR2 YSYEKL. The CDR3 runs to 15 residues. Trimming stripped 1 base from V and 2 bases from J, with 11 bases between. DNA of the CDR3: TGCGCCAGCAGCCAAGGAGGAGGGGAACAAGAGACCCAGTACTTC. This translates into CASSQGGGEQETQYF.

This chain uses TRBV7-8 with TRBJ1-1, with TRBD1 matching 10 bases. Germline V gene sequence: CDR1 SGHVS, CDR2 FQNEAQ. This CDR3 has 18 amino acids. V trimming: 5 bases; J trimming: 4 bases; junction bases outside the gene matches: 16. This CDR3 reads CASSPEGQGFGRLTEAFF. Here the CDR3 DNA reads TGTGCCAGCAGCCCAGAGGGACAGGGGTTTGGGAGGCTCACTGAAGCTTTCTTT.

In DNA form, the CDR3 reads TGTGCCAGCAGTTTCCCTTTAATGGGCAATGAGCAGTTCTTC. Translated, it gives CASSFPLMGNEQFF. The V gene is TRBV28, the J gene TRBJ2-1, with unresolved D. The V end was cut by 3 bases, the J end by 6 bases, with 12 bases between. CDR1 and CDR2 from the germline V gene are MDHEN and SYDVKM. The CDR3 consists of 14 residues.

This sequence joins TRBV19 and TRBJ1-2; TRBD1 is a possible D gene (6 bases). The CDR3 loop spans 15 amino acids. V lost 6 bases to trimming and J lost 5 bases, with 19 bases between them. CDR1 and CDR2 from the germline V gene are LNHDA and SQIVND (reference sequence). This chain's CDR3 is CASSIISGTSYGYTF. The DNA of the CDR3 is TGTGCCAGTAGCATCATAAGCGGGACATCATATGGCTACACCTTC.